This T cell receptor (beta chain) was observed in a study of CD8 T cells in ankylosing spondylitis. In regard to this clonotype: This may stem from a read error, because a much larger clone lies one nucleotide away.

TCRdb re-called the 5' RACE reads through MiXCR, storing one row per CDR3 protein. This sample has some 46,000 distinct CDR3 sequences, with 11% found just once. The sample comprised blood, either unsorted or a sorted T cell fraction (not recorded which). This clonotype was obtained from a male donor with ankylosing spondylitis or in good health (not recorded which).

CDR3 sequence: CAIGSRQRYYEQYF. CDR3 DNA: TGTGCCATCGGCTCTCGACAGCGTTACTACGAGCAGTACTTC. The gene calls are TRBV10-3 and TRBJ2-7, with D possibly TRBD1 on 5 matching bases. The CDR3 has 14 amino acids. Trimming stripped 8 bases from V and 3 bases from J, with 17 bases between. CDR1 is ENHRY, CDR2 SYGVKD, per germline.